A single sample is the source of the 7 T cell receptor beta chains below, sequenced in a study of OX40 agonist ivuxolimab in advanced cancers. Assay used: immunoSEQ multiplex PCR; TCRdb lists only in-frame clones, some missing. The profile shows tens of thousands of clones, around 83% of them singletons. The sample here was CD4+ or CD8+ T cells sorted from blood, taken in a trial of the OX40 agonist ivuxolimab. The source is an adult with an advanced solid tumor such as melanoma, head and neck, liver or kidney cancer.

V is TRBV11-3 and J is TRBJ2-2; tentatively, D is TRBD2 (5 bases). This CDR3 region has 17 residues. V shed 5 bases and J shed 1 base, with 17 bases lying between them. The V gene's germline CDR1 is SGHNT and CDR2 YENEEA. CDR3 amino acids: CASSPAQAELNTGELFF. In nucleotides, the CDR3 is TGTGCCAGCAGCCCGGCCCAAGCGGAACTGAACACCGGGGAGCTGTTTTTT.

The V and J genes are TRBV6-5 and TRBJ2-3, with D unclear. The germline V gene has CDR1 MNHEY and CDR2 SVGAGI. CDR3 length: 14 amino acids. Trimming left V 6 bases short and J 0 bases short, with 10 bases between. The CDR3 here is CASSTSTSTDTQYF. DNA for the CDR3: TGTGCCAGCAGCACATCAACTAGCACAGATACGCAGTATTTT.

This clone was counted once. The chain links TRBV11-1 to TRBJ2-1; 10 nucleotides match TRBD2. This CDR3 comprises 14 residues. Germline V gene sequence: CDR1 SGHAT, CDR2 FQDESV (reference sequence). Unmatched junction bases numbered 5, after V lost 4 bases and J lost 8 bases. The CDR3 DNA reads TGTGCCAGCAGCTCGGGACTAGCGTGGCATGAGCAGTTCTTC. Encoded protein: CASSSGLAWHEQFF.

The chain couples TRBV11-3 to TRBJ2-3; perhaps D is TRBD1 or TRBD2 (6 bases each). Germline loops: CDR1 SGHNT, CDR2 YENEEA. The CDR3 sequence is 14 residues long. V lost 5 bases, J lost 6 bases, and 15 bases lay in between. The CDR3 DNA reads TGTGCCAGCAGCATCCGGGGGCCCGGGGATACGCAGTATTTT. Its translation: CASSIRGPGDTQYF.

Here the CDR3 DNA reads TGTGCCAGCAGTCGCGGACTAGCGGGGGGGCCAGATACGCAGTATTTT. Protein: CASSRGLAGGPDTQYF. The V gene is TRBV7-6, the J gene TRBJ2-3; 15 bases line up with TRBD2. V dropped 6 bases and J dropped 4; count of bases not matched to a gene: 5. This CDR3 has 16 amino acids. CDR1 and CDR2 from the germline V gene are SGHVS and FNYEAQ.

The gene calls are TRBV7-2 and TRBJ2-2; 7 positions match TRBD1. This CDR3 has 15 residues. After removal of 10 bases from V and 1 base from J, the junction contained 9 bases not matched to a gene. Germline V gene lookup returns CDR1 SGHTA and CDR2 FQGNSA. CDR3 protein: CATPTGRQNTGELFF. The CDR3 nucleotides read TGTGCCACCCCGACAGGGCGACAGAACACCGGGGAGCTGTTTTTT.

This clone showed up just once. DNA of the CDR3: TGCAGCGTTGAAGATCAGGGGTCAGGAAACACCATATATTTT. Its translation is CSVEDQGSGNTIYF. V and J are TRBV29-1 and TRBJ1-3; TRBD1 is a possible D gene (6 bases). From germline, CDR1 is SQVTM and CDR2 ANQGSEA. There are 14 residues in the CDR3. With 0 bases removed from V and 4 bases from J, the gap between germline ends came to 10 bases.